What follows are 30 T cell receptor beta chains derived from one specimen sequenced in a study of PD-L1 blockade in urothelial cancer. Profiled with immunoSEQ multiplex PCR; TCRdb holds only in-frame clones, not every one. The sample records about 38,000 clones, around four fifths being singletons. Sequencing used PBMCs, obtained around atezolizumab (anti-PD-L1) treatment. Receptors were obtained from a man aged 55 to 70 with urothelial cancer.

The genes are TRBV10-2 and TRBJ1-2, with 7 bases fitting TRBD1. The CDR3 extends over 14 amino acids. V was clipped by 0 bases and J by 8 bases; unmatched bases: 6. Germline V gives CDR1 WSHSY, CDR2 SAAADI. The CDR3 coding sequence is TGCGCCAGCAGTGAGTCGCGACAGGGATTGGGCTACACCTTC. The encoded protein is CASSESRQGLGYTF.

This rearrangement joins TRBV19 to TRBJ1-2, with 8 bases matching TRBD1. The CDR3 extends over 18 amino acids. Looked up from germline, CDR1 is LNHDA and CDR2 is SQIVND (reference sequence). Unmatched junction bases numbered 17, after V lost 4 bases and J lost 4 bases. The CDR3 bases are TGTGCCAGTAGTAAGTTCGGACAGGGAGGTTCCGCGGTCTATGGCTACACCTTC. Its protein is CASSKFGQGGSAVYGYTF.

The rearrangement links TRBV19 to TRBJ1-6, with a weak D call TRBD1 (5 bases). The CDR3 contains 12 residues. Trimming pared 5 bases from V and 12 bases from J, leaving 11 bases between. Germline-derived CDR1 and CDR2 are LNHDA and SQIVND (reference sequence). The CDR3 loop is CASSPGRGPLHF. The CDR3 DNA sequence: TGTGCCAGTAGTCCTGGGAGGGGACCCCTCCACTTT. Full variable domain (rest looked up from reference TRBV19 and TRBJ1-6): DGGITQSPKYLFRKEGQNVTLSCEQNLNHDAMYWYRQDPGQGLRLIYYSQIVNDFQKGDIAEGYSVSREKKESFPLTVTSAQKNPTAFYLCASSPGRGPLHFGNGTRLTVT.

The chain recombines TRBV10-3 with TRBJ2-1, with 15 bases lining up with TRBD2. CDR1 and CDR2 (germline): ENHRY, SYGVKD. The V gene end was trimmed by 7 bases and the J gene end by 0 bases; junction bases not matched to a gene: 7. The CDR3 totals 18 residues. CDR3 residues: CAITIGLAGGSSYNEQFF. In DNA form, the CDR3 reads TGTGCCATCACAATAGGACTAGCGGGGGGGAGCTCCTACAATGAGCAGTTCTTC.

CDR3 region: CASSVATGGGTNEKLFF. The CDR3 DNA reads TGTGCCAGCAGCGTAGCCACGGGGGGAGGGACTAATGAAAAACTGTTTTTT. The genes are TRBV9 and TRBJ1-4; weak D call: TRBD1 (5 bases). V lost 0 bases and J 2 bases, leaving 14 bases between the germline ends. Germline V gives CDR1 SGDLS, CDR2 YYNGEE. The CDR3 runs 17 residues.

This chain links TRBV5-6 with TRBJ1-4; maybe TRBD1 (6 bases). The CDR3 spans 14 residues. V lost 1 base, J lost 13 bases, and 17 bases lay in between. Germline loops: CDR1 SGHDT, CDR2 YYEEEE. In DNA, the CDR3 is TGTGCCAGCAGCTTGAGGCAGGGGTCACCGAGACTGTTTTTT. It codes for CASSLRQGSPRLFF.

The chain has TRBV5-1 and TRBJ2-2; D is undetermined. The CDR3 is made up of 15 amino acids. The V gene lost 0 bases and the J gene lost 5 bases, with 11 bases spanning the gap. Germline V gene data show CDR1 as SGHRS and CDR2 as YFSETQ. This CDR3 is CASSLVGGGTGELFF. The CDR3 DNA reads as TGCGCCAGCAGCTTGGTAGGCGGTGGGACCGGGGAGCTGTTTTTT.

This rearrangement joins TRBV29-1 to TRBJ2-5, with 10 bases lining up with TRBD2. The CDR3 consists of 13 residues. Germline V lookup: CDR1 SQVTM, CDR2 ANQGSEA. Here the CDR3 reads CTASGGTQETQYF. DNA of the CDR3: TGCACGGCTAGCGGGGGAACACAAGAGACCCAGTACTTC. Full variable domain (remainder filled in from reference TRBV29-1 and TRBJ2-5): SAVISQKPSRDICQRGTSLTIQCQVDSQVTMMFWYRQQPGQSLTLIATANQGSEATYESGFVIDKFPISRPNLTFSTLTVSNMSPEDSSIYLCTASGGTQETQYFGPGTRLLVL.

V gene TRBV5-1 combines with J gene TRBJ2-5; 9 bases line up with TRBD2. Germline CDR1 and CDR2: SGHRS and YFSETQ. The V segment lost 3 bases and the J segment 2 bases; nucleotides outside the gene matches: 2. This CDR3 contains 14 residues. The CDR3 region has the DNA TGCGCCAGCAGCTGGACTAGCGATCAAGAGACCCAGTACTTC. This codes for CASSWTSDQETQYF.

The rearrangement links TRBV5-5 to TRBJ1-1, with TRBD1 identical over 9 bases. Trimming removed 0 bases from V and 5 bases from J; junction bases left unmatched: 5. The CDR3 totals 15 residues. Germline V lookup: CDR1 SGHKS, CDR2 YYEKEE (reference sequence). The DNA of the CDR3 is TGTGCCAGCAGCTTGGCCGGGACAGGGTATACTGAAGCTTTCTTT. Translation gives CASSLAGTGYTEAFF.

The CDR3 reads CASSPREAYEQYF. CDR3 bases: TGTGCCAGCAGTCCACGGGAGGCCTACGAGCAGTACTTC. V and J are TRBV27 and TRBJ2-7; TRBD2 matches at 7 bases. The CDR3 contains 13 residues. Trimming cost V 5 bases and J 2 bases; bases outside gene matches: 3. In germline, CDR1 is MNHEY, CDR2 SMNVEV (reference sequence).

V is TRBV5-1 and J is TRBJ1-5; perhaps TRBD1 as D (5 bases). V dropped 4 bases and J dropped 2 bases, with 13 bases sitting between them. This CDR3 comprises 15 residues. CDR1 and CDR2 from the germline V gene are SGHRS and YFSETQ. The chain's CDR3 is CASSPGGVGNQPQHF. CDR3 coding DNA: TGCGCCAGCAGCCCTGGGGGGGTTGGCAATCAGCCCCAGCATTTT.

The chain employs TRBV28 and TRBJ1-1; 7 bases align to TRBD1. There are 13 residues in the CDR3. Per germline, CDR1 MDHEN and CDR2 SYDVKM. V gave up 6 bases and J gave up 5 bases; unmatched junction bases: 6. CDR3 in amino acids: CASRVRGVTEAFF. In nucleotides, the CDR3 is TGTGCCAGCAGGGTCAGGGGGGTTACTGAAGCTTTCTTT.

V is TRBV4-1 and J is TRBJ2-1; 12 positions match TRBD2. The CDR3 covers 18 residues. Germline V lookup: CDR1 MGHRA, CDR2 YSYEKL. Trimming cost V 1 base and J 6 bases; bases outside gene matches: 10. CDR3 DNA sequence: TGCGCCAGCAGCCAAGGGCTAGCGGGAGGGCCGATGGGCAATGAGCAGTTCTTC. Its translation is CASSQGLAGGPMGNEQFF.

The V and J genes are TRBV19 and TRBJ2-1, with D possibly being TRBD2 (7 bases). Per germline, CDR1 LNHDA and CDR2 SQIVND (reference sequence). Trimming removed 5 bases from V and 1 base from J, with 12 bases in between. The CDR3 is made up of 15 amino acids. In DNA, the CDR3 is TGTGCCAGTAGTTCAAGGGGGGGTTCCTACAATGAGCAGTTCTTC. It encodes CASSSRGGSYNEQFF.

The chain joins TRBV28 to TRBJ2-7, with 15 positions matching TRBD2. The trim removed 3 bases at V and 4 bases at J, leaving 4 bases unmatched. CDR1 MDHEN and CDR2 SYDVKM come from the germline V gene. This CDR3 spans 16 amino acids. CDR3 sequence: CASSFAGLAGGYEQYF. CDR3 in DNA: TGTGCCAGCAGTTTCGCTGGACTAGCGGGAGGGTACGAGCAGTACTTC.

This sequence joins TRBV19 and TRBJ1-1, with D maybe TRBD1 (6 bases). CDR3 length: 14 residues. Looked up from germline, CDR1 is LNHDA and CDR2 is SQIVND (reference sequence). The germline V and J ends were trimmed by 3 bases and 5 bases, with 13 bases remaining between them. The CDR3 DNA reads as TGTGCCAGTAGTATCGGGCAGGGGAGTACTGAAGCTTTCTTT. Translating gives CASSIGQGSTEAFF.

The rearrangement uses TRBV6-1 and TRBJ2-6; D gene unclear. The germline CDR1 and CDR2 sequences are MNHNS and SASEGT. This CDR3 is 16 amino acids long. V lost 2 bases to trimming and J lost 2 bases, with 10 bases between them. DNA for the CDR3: TGTGCCAGCAGTGAAAGACCGGGTCCTGGGGCCAACGTCCTGACTTTC. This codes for CASSERPGPGANVLTF.

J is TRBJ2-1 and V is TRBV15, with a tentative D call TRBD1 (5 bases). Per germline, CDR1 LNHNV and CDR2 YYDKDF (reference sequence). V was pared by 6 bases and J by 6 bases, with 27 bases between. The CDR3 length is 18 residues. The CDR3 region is CATSLGPLGNQGPNEQFF. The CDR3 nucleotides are TGTGCCACCAGTCTCGGTCCCTTGGGGAACCAGGGCCCCAATGAGCAGTTCTTC.

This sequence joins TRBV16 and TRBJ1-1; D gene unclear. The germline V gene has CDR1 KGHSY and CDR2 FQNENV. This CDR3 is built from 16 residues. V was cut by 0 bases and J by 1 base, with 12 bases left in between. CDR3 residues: CASSQSGEHWNTEAFF. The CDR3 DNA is TGTGCCAGCAGCCAATCAGGAGAACACTGGAACACTGAAGCTTTCTTT.

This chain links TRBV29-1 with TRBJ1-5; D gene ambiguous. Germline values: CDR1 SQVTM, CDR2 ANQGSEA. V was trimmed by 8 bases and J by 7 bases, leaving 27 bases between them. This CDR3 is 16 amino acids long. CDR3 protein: CSLIGFVRRVKQPQHF. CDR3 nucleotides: TGCAGCTTAATCGGCTTTGTCAGGAGGGTTAAACAGCCCCAGCATTTT.

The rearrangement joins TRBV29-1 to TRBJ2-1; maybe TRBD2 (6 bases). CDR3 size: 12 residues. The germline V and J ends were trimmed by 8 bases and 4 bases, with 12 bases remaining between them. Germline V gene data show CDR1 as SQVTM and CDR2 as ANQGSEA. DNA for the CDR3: TGCAGCTCAGTGGGGGGTTACAATGAGCAGTTCTTC. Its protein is CSSVGGYNEQFF.

The CDR3, as DNA: TGTGCCAGCACCGGGACTAGCGGGAGCACAGATACGCAGTATTTT. It specifies CASTGTSGSTDTQYF. This chain uses TRBV6-5 with TRBJ2-3; TRBD2 aligns across 12 bases. Trimming cost V 7 bases and J 0 bases; bases outside gene matches: 2. The CDR3 is 15 amino acids. Germline V gives CDR1 MNHEY, CDR2 SVGAGI.

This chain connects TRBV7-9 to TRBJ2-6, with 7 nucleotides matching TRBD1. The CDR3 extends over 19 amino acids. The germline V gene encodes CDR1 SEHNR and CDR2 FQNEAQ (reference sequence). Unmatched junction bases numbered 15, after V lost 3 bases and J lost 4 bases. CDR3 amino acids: CASSLTPLAGGEGANVLTF. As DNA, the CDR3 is TGTGCCAGCAGCTTGACCCCCCTGGCAGGGGGAGAAGGGGCCAACGTCCTGACTTTC.

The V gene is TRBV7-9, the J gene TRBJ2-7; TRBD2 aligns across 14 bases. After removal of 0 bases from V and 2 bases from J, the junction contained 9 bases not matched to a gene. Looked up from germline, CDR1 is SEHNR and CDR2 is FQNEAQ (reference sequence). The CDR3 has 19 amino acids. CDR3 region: CASSLAGTSGRYNTYEQYF. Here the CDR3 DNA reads TGTGCCAGCAGCTTAGCGGGGACTAGCGGGAGATATAACACCTACGAGCAGTACTTC.

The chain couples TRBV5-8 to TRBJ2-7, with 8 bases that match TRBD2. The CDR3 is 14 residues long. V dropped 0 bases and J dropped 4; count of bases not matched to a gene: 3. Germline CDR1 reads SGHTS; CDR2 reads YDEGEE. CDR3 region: CASSLGSGKYEQYF. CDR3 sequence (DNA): TGTGCCAGCAGCTTGGGTAGCGGGAAGTACGAGCAGTACTTC.

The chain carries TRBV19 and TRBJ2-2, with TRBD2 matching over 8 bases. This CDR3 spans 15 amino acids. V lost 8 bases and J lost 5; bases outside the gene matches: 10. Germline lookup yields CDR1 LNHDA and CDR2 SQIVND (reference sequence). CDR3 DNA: TGTGCCAGTCACCTACCGGGACTAGGTACCGGGGAGCTGTTTTTT. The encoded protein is CASHLPGLGTGELFF.

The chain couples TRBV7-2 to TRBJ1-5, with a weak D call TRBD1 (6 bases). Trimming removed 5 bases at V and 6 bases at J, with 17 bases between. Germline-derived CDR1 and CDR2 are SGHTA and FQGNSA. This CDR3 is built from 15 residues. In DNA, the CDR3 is TGTGCCAGCAGCATATCAACAGGGCTGGTTCAGCCCCAGCATTTT. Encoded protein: CASSISTGLVQPQHF.

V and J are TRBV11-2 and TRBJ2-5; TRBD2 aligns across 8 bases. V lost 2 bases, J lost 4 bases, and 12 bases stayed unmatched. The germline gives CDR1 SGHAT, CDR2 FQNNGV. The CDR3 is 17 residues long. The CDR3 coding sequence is TGTGCCAGCAGCTTAACGGTGGCGGGGGGCCGAGGAGAGACCCAGTACTTC. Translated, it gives CASSLTVAGGRGETQYF. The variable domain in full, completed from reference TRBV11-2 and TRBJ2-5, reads EAGVAQSPRYKIIEKRQSVAFWCNPISGHATLYWYQQILGQGPKLLIQFQNNGVVDDSQLPKDRFSAERLKGVDSTLKIQPAKLEDSAVYLCASSLTVAGGRGETQYFGPGTRLLVL.

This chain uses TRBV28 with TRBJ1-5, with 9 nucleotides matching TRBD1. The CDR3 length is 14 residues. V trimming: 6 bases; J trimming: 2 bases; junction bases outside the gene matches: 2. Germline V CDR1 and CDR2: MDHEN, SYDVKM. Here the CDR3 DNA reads TGTGCCAGCAGAACAGGGGGCGGCAATCAGCCCCAGCATTTT. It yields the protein CASRTGGGNQPQHF.